Listed below are T cell receptor beta chains from one sample, sequenced in a study of CD4+ T cells in melanoma. Sequencing used immunoSEQ multiplex PCR; TCRdb keeps in-frame clones, though not all of them. This table has some 9,500 clones, roughly two thirds appearing once. Sequenced sample: cells from a culture (not recorded whether cultured in vitro). The receptor source for this set is a human donor with melanoma. Both conserved end residues are part of each CDR3. Fields, in order: J gene, V gene, D gene, clone size, CDR3 protein, CDR3 DNA. The D gene is left open where the match is weak. The listing skips clone size in some rows; elsewhere it reads once, few, many or a size class.

J: TRBJ1-2; V: TRBV5-8; D: NA; size: NA; CDR3: CASSLLGGGQNYGYTF; DNA: TGTGCCAGCAGCTTGCTGGGAGGAGGACAGAACTATGGCTACACCTTC
J: TRBJ2-7; V: TRBV5-1; D: TRBD1; size: NA; CDR3: CASSYSGQGSEQYF; DNA: TGCGCCAGCAGCTATTCGGGACAGGGTTCCGAGCAGTACTTC
J: TRBJ2-1; V: TRBV5-1; D: TRBD2; size: once; CDR3: CASSRGLADHNEQFF; DNA: TGCGCCAGCAGCCGGGGACTAGCGGACCACAATGAGCAGTTCTTC
J: TRBJ1-1; V: TRBV18; D: NA; size: NA; CDR3: CASSRQLNTEAFF; DNA: TGTGCCAGCTCACGACAGTTGAACACTGAAGCTTTCTTT
J: TRBJ2-7; V: TRBV19; D: NA; size: NA; CDR3: CASSMNPFYEQYF; DNA: TGTGCCAGTAGTATGAACCCCTTCTACGAGCAGTACTTC
J: TRBJ1-2; V: TRBV7-8; D: TRBD1; size: NA; CDR3: CASSLATGSNYGYTF; DNA: TGTGCCAGCAGCTTAGCGACAGGGTCTAACTATGGCTACACCTTC
J: TRBJ1-6; V: TRBV6-1; D: TRBD1; size: NA; CDR3: CASRGQGYSPLHF; DNA: TGTGCCAGCAGGGGACAGGGATATTCACCCCTCCACTTT
J: TRBJ2-1; V: TRBV7-3; D: TRBD2; size: NA; CDR3: CASSLIPTGTSGGNEQFF; DNA: TGTGCCAGCAGCTTAATCCCGACCGGGACTAGCGGGGGAAATGAGCAGTTCTTC
J: TRBJ2-4; V: TRBV7-2; D: NA; size: NA; CDR3: CASSLNGAQTKNIQYF; DNA: TGTGCCAGCAGCTTAAACGGGGCGCAGACCAAAAACATTCAGTACTTC
J: TRBJ2-7; V: TRBV6-6; D: NA; size: NA; CDR3: CASGAGSPGEQYF; DNA: TGTGCCAGCGGGGCAGGGAGTCCGGGTGAGCAGTACTTC
J: TRBJ1-6; V: TRBV11-1; D: NA; size: once; CDR3: CASSPFPNSPLHF; DNA: TGTGCCAGCAGCCCATTTCCTAATTCACCCCTCCACTTT
J: TRBJ2-2; V: TRBV7-7; D: NA; size: NA; CDR3: CASSLTGNTGELFF; DNA: TGTGCTAGCAGCTTGACAGGGAACACCGGGGAGCTGTTTTTT
J: TRBJ1-5; V: TRBV30; D: NA; size: NA; CDR3: CAWSVTKGNQPQHF; DNA: TGTGCCTGGAGTGTAACCAAGGGCAATCAGCCCCAGCATTTT
J: TRBJ1-1; V: TRBV18; D: NA; size: NA; CDR3: CASSPQQGEAFF; DNA: TGTGCCAGCTCACCACAACAGGGAGAAGCTTTCTTT
J: TRBJ2-7; V: TRBV7-2; D: NA; size: few; CDR3: CASSLRGSLRYF; DNA: TGTGCCAGCAGCTTAAGGGGCTCTCTCCGGTACTTC
J: TRBJ1-5; V: TRBV7-6; D: NA; size: few; CDR3: CASSLGPGSTQPQHF; DNA: TGTGCCAGCAGCCTGGGGCCGGGGTCGACTCAGCCCCAGCATTTT
J: TRBJ1-2; V: TRBV10-3; D: NA; size: few; CDR3: CAISDFYGYTF; DNA: TGTGCCATCAGTGATTTCTATGGCTACACCTTC
J: TRBJ1-4; V: TRBV6-5; D: NA; size: NA; CDR3: CASSYGQTREKLFF; DNA: TGTGCCAGCAGTTATGGACAGACTAGGGAAAAACTGTTTTTT
J: TRBJ1-5; V: TRBV5-1; D: NA; size: few; CDR3: CASSLGGADSQPQHF; DNA: TGCGCCAGCAGCTTAGGAGGGGCGGATAGTCAGCCCCAGCATTTT
J: TRBJ1-1; V: TRBV5-1; D: TRBD1; size: NA; CDR3: CASSKGQARMMNTEAFF; DNA: TGCGCCAGCAGCAAAGGACAGGCCAGGATGATGAACACTGAAGCTTTCTTT
J: TRBJ2-7; V: TRBV10-2; D: TRBD2; size: NA; CDR3: CASSESSGVYEQYF; DNA: TGCGCCAGCAGTGAATCTAGCGGGGTTTACGAGCAGTACTTC
J: TRBJ2-7; V: TRBV2; D: TRBD1; size: NA; CDR3: CASRKDRVYYEQYF; DNA: TGTGCCAGCAGGAAGGACAGGGTTTATTACGAGCAGTACTTC